Sequencing of this TCR beta chain was carried out in a study of shared clonotypes between healthy human individuals. Study-wide background: The donor group consisted of two women and a few men, aged 18 to 49. Findings and caveats of the study: Compared with memory subsets, naive subsets generally had larger estimated richness. Sequencing depth was predicted to influence how clonotypes are shared among donors.

A word on this clone: Its antigen is unidentified.

CD4+ cells were split into CD45RA+ naive and CD45RA-negative memory subsets. Only in-frame clones appear in the TCRdb table, and some are missing; sequencing was by immunoSEQ multiplex PCR. The sample records about a million clones, 70% to 80% being singletons. Germline V gives CDR1 GTSNPN, CDR2 SVGIG (reference sequence). Trimming removed 0 bases from V and 8 bases from J, with 10 bases in between. The CDR3 is made up of 13 amino acids. The sequencing input was memory CD4+ T cells from PBMCs. Subset reported: CD45RA-negative fraction. This receptor was taken from a man between 18 and 35 years old in good health. Some clones in this sample may be carry-over from other donors' samples. The chain joins TRBV30 to TRBJ1-4; D not resolved. The CDR3 DNA is TGTGCCTGGAGTGTAAAGGGAGGGGAAAAACTGTTTTTT. Protein sequence: CAWSVKGGEKLFF.